The sequence of this T cell receptor (beta chain) was determined in a study of PD-1 blockade in mismatch repair-deficient tumors. Regarding the study as a whole: Tumor-resident clones, often undetectable pretreatment in blood, expanded then contracted after pembrolizumab.

V shed 4 bases and J shed 5 bases, with 24 bases lying between them. There are 17 residues in the CDR3. CDR1 is SGHNT, CDR2 YYREEE, per germline (reference sequence). About this clone: The target antigen is unknown.

This table comes from immunoSEQ multiplex PCR, and its TCRdb copy is limited to in-frame clones, with some not included. The sample contains tens of thousands of clones, roughly 80% of which appear only once. This sample comprised peripheral blood, obtained 2 weeks after starting pembrolizumab. The sequence was obtained from an adult with mismatch repair-deficient cancer. V and J are TRBV5-4 and TRBJ1-2, with a possible D match to TRBD1 (5 bases). This CDR3 reads CASSGGVELSIRYGYTF. CDR3 DNA sequence: TGTGCCAGCAGCGGGGGGGTCGAGTTATCAATTCGGTATGGCTACACCTTC.